This T cell receptor (beta chain) originates from a study of OX40 agonist ivuxolimab in advanced cancers. Study in general: The study enrolled dose-escalation patients with hepatocellular carcinoma, melanoma, renal cell or head and neck cancer. A mean age of roughly 62 years, range about 20 to 90, was recorded, and 70% to 85% were male.

With regard to this clone: Its antigen remains unidentified.

Sequencing was performed with immunoSEQ multiplex PCR; in TCRdb, only in-frame clones are kept and a portion is missing. The table lists approximately 50,000 clones, 65% to 85% of them singletons. Trimming removed 2 bases from V and 6 bases from J, with 15 bases in between. This CDR3 comprises 16 residues. CDR1 is SGHRS, CDR2 YFSETQ, per germline. The study, taken as a whole, reports: Among the nonresponders, some also had low normalized T-cell clonal expansion.

Here the sequenced sample was CD4+ or CD8+ T cells sorted from blood, taken in a trial of the OX40 agonist ivuxolimab. The receptor comes from an adult with an advanced solid tumor such as melanoma, head and neck, liver or kidney cancer. The rearrangement uses TRBV5-1 and TRBJ1-6; weak D call: TRBD1 (6 bases). CDR3 in amino acids: CASSFLEARGNSPLHF. CDR3 in DNA: TGCGCCAGCAGCTTCCTCGAGGCCAGGGGTAATTCACCCCTCCACTTT.